This TCR beta chain was found in a study of CD8 T cells in ankylosing spondylitis. TCRdb re-called the 5' RACE reads with MiXCR, one entry per CDR3 protein. The sample shows hundreds of thousands of distinct CDR3 sequences, roughly 26% of them seen only once. General observations from the study: Certain motif variants had earlier been reported in reactive arthritis synovial fluid and blood. Peripheral blood samples showed relatively rare disease-linked clones, and these clones were CD8+. It was reported that disease-linked clones were significantly enriched in matched ankylosing spondylitis synovial fluid. Typical of ankylosing spondylitis blood, it appeared, was a TCR beta motif of fewer than ten highly homologous variants.

Trimming took off 5 bases at V and 4 bases at J, with 11 bases between the two ends. This CDR3 has 14 residues. Germline-derived CDR1 and CDR2 are PRHDT and FYEKMQ (reference sequence). Concerning this clonotype: Its specificity is not known.

This rearrangement joins TRBV13 to TRBJ1-4, with D unresolved. The sample consisted of blood, either unsorted or a sorted T cell fraction (not recorded which). This clonotype was obtained from a male donor with ankylosing spondylitis. The CDR3 spells CASSALRDNEKLFF. The CDR3 DNA sequence: TGTGCCAGCAGCGCCCTTAGGGATAATGAAAAACTGTTTTTT.